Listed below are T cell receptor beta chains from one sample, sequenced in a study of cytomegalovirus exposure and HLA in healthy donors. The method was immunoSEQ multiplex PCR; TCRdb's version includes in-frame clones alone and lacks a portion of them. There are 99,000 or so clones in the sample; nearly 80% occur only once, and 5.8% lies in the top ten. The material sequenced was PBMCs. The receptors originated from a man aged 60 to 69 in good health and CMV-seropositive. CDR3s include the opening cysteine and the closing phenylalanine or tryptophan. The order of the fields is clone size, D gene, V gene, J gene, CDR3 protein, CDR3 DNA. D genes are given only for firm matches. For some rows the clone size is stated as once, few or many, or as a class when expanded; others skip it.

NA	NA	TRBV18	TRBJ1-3	CASFPVAGYGNTIYF	TGTGCCAGCTTCCCGGTAGCGGGGTACGGAAACACCATATATTTT
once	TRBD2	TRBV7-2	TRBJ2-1	CASSSASGVGKSEQFF	TGTGCCAGCAGCTCCGCTAGCGGGGTGGGAAAGAGTGAGCAGTTCTTC
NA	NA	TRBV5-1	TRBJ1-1	CASSLFVGVNTEAFF	TGCGCCAGCAGCCTGTTTGTAGGGGTGAACACTGAAGCTTTCTTT
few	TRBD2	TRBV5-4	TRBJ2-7	CASSPAGLASYEQYF	TGTGCCAGCAGCCCCGCGGGACTAGCATCCTACGAGCAGTACTTC
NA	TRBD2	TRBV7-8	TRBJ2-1	CASSSTGTSGNPQFF	TGTGCCAGCAGCTCAACCGGGACTAGCGGGAATCCTCAGTTCTTC
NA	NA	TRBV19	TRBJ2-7	CASSPGAYEQYF	TGTGCCAGTAGTCCAGGCGCCTACGAGCAGTACTTC
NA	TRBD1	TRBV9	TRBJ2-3	CASSVVGQGADTQYF	TGTGCCAGCAGCGTAGTGGGACAGGGGGCGGATACGCAGTATTTT
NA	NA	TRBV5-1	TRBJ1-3	CASSLSTGNTIYF	TGCGCCAGCAGCTTGAGCACTGGAAACACCATATATTTT
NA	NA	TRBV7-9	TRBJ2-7	CSSSQDTYEQYF	TGTTCCAGCAGCCAGGACACTTACGAGCAGTACTTC
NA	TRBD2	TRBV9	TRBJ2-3	CASSVVTGLAGGPGDTQYF	TGTGCCAGCAGCGTAGTAACGGGACTAGCGGGGGGGCCGGGAGATACGCAGTATTTT
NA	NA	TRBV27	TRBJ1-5	CASRQQLDRRDQPQHF	TGTGCCAGCAGGCAACAATTAGACAGGCGGGATCAGCCCCAGCATTTT
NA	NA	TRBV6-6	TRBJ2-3	CASSSPAESGDTQYF	TGTGCCAGCAGTTCCCCAGCGGAGAGCGGAGATACGCAGTATTTT
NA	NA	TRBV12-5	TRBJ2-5	CASGLIWQGQETQYF	TGTGCTAGTGGTTTGATTTGGCAGGGACAAGAGACCCAGTACTTC
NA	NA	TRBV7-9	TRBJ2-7	CASSPRLSYEQYF	TGTGCCAGCAGCCCCCGACTATCTTACGAGCAGTACTTC
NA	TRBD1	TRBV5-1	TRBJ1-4	CASSLGDSLEKLFF	TGCGCCAGCAGCTTGGGGGACAGCCTTGAAAAACTGTTTTTT
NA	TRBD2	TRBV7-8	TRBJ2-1	CASSFGPPSAGGNYNEQFF	TGTGCCAGCAGCTTCGGTCCACCCTCAGCGGGGGGGAACTACAATGAGCAGTTCTTC
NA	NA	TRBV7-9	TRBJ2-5	CASSAQGQETQYF	TGTGCCAGCAGCGCTCAGGGACAAGAGACCCAGTACTTC
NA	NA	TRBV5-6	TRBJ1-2	CASSLGAGGGAYGYTF	TGTGCCAGCAGCTTGGGGGCCGGGGGGGGCGCCTATGGCTACACCTTC
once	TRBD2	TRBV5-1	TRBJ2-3	CASSSPEAGVTADTQYF	TGCGCCAGCAGCTCTCCGGAGGCGGGGGTAACGGCGGATACGCAGTATTTT
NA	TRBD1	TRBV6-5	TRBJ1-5	CASNRGDQPQHF	TGTGCCAGCAACAGGGGTGACCAGCCCCAGCATTTT
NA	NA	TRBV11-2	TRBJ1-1	CASSLVLGTSGIREAFF	TGTGCCAGCAGCTTAGTATTAGGGACATCCGGGATCCGTGAAGCTTTCTTT
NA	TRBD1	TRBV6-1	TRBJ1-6	CASTQGGQPNSPLHF	TGTGCCAGCACCCAAGGGGGACAGCCTAATTCACCCCTCCACTTT
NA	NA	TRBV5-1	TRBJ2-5	CASAEGETQYF	TGCGCCAGCGCCGAGGGAGAGACCCAGTACTTC
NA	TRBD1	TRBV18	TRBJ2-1	CASSLIGAGGNEQFF	TGTGCCAGCTCACTCATTGGGGCAGGGGGCAATGAGCAGTTCTTC
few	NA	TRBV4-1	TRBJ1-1	CASSQGPMNTEAFF	TGCGCCAGCAGCCAAGGGCCGATGAACACTGAAGCTTTCTTT
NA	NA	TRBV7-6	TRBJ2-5	CASSLDLGGTQYF	TGTGCCAGCAGCTTAGATCTGGGAGGGACCCAGTACTTC
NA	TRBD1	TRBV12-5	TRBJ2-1	CASVPGQGVHEQFF	TGTGCTAGTGTTCCGGGACAGGGCGTACATGAGCAGTTCTTC
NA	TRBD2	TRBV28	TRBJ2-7	CASTSSFQGLAGEILYEQYF	TGTGCCAGCACTTCATCCTTCCAGGGACTAGCGGGGGAGATCCTCTACGAGCAGTACTTC
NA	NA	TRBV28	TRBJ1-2	CATSVRGIYGYTF	TGTGCCACATCCGTAAGGGGGATCTATGGCTACACCTTC
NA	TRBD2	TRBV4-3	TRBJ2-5	CASSRKKRGGTQTPYQETQYF	TGCGCCAGCAGCCGGAAAAAGCGGGGGGGGACCCAGACCCCCTATCAAGAGACCCAGTACTTC
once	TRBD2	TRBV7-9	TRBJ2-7	CASSLQGGTSYEQYF	TGTGCCAGCAGCTTACAGGGCGGGACTAGCTACGAGCAGTACTTC
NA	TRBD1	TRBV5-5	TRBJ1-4	CASSQTGQGQKLFF	TGTGCCAGCAGCCAGACGGGACAGGGACAAAAACTGTTTTTT
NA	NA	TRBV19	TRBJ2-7	CASSIGQGGYEQYF	TGTGCCAGTAGTATCGGGCAGGGGGGCTACGAGCAGTACTTC
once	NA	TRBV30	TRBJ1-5	CAWSVAGKGNQPQHF	TGTGCCTGGAGTGTAGCAGGGAAGGGCAATCAGCCCCAGCATTTT
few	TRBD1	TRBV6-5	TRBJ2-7	CASSYGTVQAYEQYF	TGTGCCAGCAGTTACGGGACAGTGCAGGCCTACGAGCAGTACTTC
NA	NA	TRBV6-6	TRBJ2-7	CASSPYREGGEQYF	TGTGCCAGCAGCCCTTACAGGGAAGGAGGCGAGCAGTACTTC
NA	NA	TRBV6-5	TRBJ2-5	CASSYSQRGWETQYF	TGTGCCAGCAGCTACTCGCAAAGGGGATGGGAGACCCAGTACTTC
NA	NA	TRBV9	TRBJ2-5	CASSVGGFQETQYF	TGTGCCAGCAGCGTAGGCGGCTTCCAGGAGACCCAGTACTTC
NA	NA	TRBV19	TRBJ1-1	CASSPGGRAGTEAFF	TGTGCCAGTTCCCCCGGGGGTAGGGCGGGGACTGAAGCTTTCTTT
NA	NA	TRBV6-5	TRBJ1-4	CASSQTVLNEKLFF	TGTGCCAGCAGTCAAACAGTGTTAAATGAAAAACTGTTTTTT
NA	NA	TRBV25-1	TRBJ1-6	CASSAGRDSPLHF	TGTGCCAGCAGTGCAGGGAGGGATTCACCCCTCCACTTT
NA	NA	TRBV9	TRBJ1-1	CASSVIGGAGTEAFF	TGTGCCAGCAGCGTAATTGGTGGGGCGGGGACTGAAGCTTTCTTT
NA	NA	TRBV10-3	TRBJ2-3	CAITSREKGTDTQYF	TGTGCCATCACCTCTCGGGAGAAGGGCACAGATACGCAGTATTTT
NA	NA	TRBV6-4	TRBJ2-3	CASSDSSTSTDTQYF	TGTGCCAGCAGTGACTCGTCGACAAGCACAGATACGCAGTATTTT
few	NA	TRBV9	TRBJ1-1	CASSHDRSGNTEAFF	TGTGCCAGCAGCCATGACAGGTCGGGGAACACTGAAGCTTTCTTT
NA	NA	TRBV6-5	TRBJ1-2	CASSRTGIPHGYTF	TGTGCCAGCAGTCGGACGGGAATCCCCCATGGCTACACCTTC
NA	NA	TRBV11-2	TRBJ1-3	CASSPGKGGSSGNTIYF	TGTGCCAGCAGCCCCGGTAAGGGCGGGAGCTCTGGAAACACCATATATTTT
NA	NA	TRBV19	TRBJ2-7	CASSTTVFYEQYF	TGTGCCAGTAGTACGACAGTCTTCTACGAGCAGTACTTC
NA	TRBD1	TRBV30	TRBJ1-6	CAWRGGQGHNSPLHF	TGTGCCTGGAGGGGCGGACAGGGACATAATTCACCCCTCCACTTT